The subject of this entry is one T cell receptor (beta chain). Its antigen is currently unknown. V dropped 5 bases and J dropped 7; count of bases not matched to a gene: 8. In germline, CDR1 is SGHAT, CDR2 FQNNGV. The CDR3 is 15 residues long. TCRdb passed the RT-PCR reads through MiXCR, listing each CDR3 protein once. The sample contains roughly 500,000 distinct CDR3 sequences, about 25% of which appear only once. The data were taken from a study of response to subunit inactivated influenza vaccine. Findings of the study overall: The authors suggested that few new T cells are recruited per seasonal influenza vaccination.

The clonotype originates from a man aged 45-65 years who received an inactivated influenza vaccine. The rearrangement uses TRBV11-2 and TRBJ2-6; 7 bases are shared with TRBD1. The sample in question was CD4+ T cells sorted from PBMCs, obtained 5 days after vaccination. CDR3 residues: CASSEGTDGANVLTF. CDR3 DNA: TGTGCCAGCAGCGAGGGGACAGATGGAGCCAACGTCCTGACTTTC.